What follows describes a single T cell receptor (beta chain). Its target is unknown. The sample originates from a study of T cell responses to AZD1222 COVID-19 vaccine. Findings of the study overall: Compared with day 0, the breadth and depth of the Spike-specific TCR repertoire rose significantly after two doses of AZD1222. The span of vaccine-associated CD4 TCRs extended across spike, with dominance at 160-218 and 743-854.

CDR1 is MNHEY, CDR2 SMNVEV, per germline (reference sequence). The CDR3 is 14 amino acids. Trimming pared 5 bases from V and 6 bases from J, leaving 16 bases between. Using immunoSEQ multiplex PCR, the repertoire was profiled, and TCRdb retains in-frame clones only, with some absent. The sample comprises more than 70,000 clones, 65% to 90% of which are singletons, and around 8.2% rests with the top ten. This material consisted of peripheral blood, taken on day 0 of AZD1222 vaccination. This sequence was found in an adult in good health. The chain combines TRBV27 with TRBJ1-2; a possible D gene is TRBD1 (5 bases). The CDR3 DNA reads as TGTGCCAGCAGTCTAACTCTTCCGGGACATGGCTACACCTTC. Protein product: CASSLTLPGHGYTF.